Below are 9 T cell receptor beta chains sequenced from a single sample in a study of regulatory T cells in long-lasting Graves disease. Time point described: newly diagnosed GD, antithyroid drugs for less than 3 months. Extracted RNA from PBMCs served as the source of the TCR library. HTBI primers from iRepertoire and Arm-PCR of CDR3 regions yielded the TCR beta libraries. Via MiXCR, TCRdb re-called the multiplex PCR reads, giving one row per CDR3 protein. The table lists around 250,000 distinct CDR3 sequences, around 18% of them singletons. This sample also belongs to another study, concerning T cells in Graves' hyperthyroidism and ophthalmopathy.

Sequenced here: peripheral blood mononuclear cells (PBMCs), sampled at new diagnosis, from a patient treated with antithyroid drugs. These receptor sequences come from a woman in her 30s with Graves disease.

This clonotype has a handful of counts. This rearrangement joins TRBV10-3 to TRBJ1-4; D uncertain. The germline gives CDR1 ENHRY, CDR2 SYGVKD. The CDR3 contains 14 residues. The V gene lost 1 base and the J gene lost 8 bases, with 11 bases spanning the gap. The CDR3, as DNA: TGTGCCATCAGTGAGTTAGAGTTGTGGGAAAAACTGTTTTTT. Translated: CAISELELWEKLFF.

This clonotype showed up just a few times. This chain joins TRBV7-9 and TRBJ1-1; D perhaps matches TRBD1 (5 bases). Trimming removed 1 base from V and 4 bases from J, with 13 bases in between. Germline V CDR1 and CDR2: SEHNR, FQNEAQ (reference sequence). The length of the CDR3 is 15 residues. The CDR3 protein is CASSLVPPGGTEAFF. In nucleotides, the CDR3 is TGTGCCAGCAGCTTAGTCCCCCCGGGGGGCACTGAAGCTTTCTTT.

This clonotype was picked up many times. V is TRBV28 and J is TRBJ1-5; weak D call: TRBD1 (5 bases). The CDR3 is 12 residues long. The V gene's germline CDR1 is MDHEN and CDR2 SYDVKM. Trimming cost V 4 bases and J 5 bases, with 6 bases left between them. The CDR3 DNA is TGTGCCAGCAGTTCCAGGGATCAGCCCCAGCATTTT. Translated, it gives CASSSRDQPQHF. The variable domain in full, with the rest retrieved from reference TRBV28 and TRBJ1-5, is DVKVTQSSRYLVKRTGEKVFLECVQDMDHENMFWYRQDPGLGLRLIYFSYDVKMKEKGDIPEGYSVSREKKERFSLILESASTNQTSMYLCASSSRDQPQHFGDGTRLSIL.

This clonotype appeared many times. This chain connects TRBV7-2 to TRBJ2-5; possibly TRBD1 or TRBD2 for D (8 bases each). Trimming took off 6 bases at V and 2 bases at J, with 19 bases between the two ends. The CDR3 has 16 residues. Looked up from germline, CDR1 is SGHTA and CDR2 is FQGNSA. CDR3 sequence: CASSFSGDRRQETQYF. DNA for the CDR3: TGTGCCAGCAGTTTTAGCGGGGACAGGAGGCAAGAGACCCAGTACTTC. Full variable domain (outside the CDR3, taken from reference TRBV7-2 and TRBJ2-5): GAGVSQSPSNKVTEKGKDVELRCDPISGHTALYWYRQSLGQGLEFLIYFQGNSAPDKSGLPSDRFSAERTGGSVSTLTIQRTQQEDSAVYLCASSFSGDRRQETQYFGPGTRLLVL.

A remark on this clonotype: A far larger clone is just one base off, so this is likely a read error. This sequence joins TRBV5-4 and TRBJ1-1; possibly TRBD1 for D (5 bases). The CDR3 consists of 15 residues. CDR1 and CDR2 from the germline V gene are SGHNT and YYREEE (reference sequence). The CDR3, as DNA: TGTGCCAGCAGCCGGGGGGGGGTCAGGAACACTGAAGCTTCCTTT. Translating it yields CASSRGGVRNTEASF. Together with reference TRBV5-4 and TRBJ1-1, the CDR3 gives the full variable domain: ETGVTQSPTHLIKTRGQQVTLRCSSQSGHNTVSWYQQALGQGPQFIFQYYREEENGRGNFPPRFSGLQFPNYSSELNVNALELDDSALYLCASSRGGVRNTEASFGQGTRLTVV.

This clonotype was picked up many times. The chain is built from TRBV2 and TRBJ1-1; D gene unclear. Trimming took 1 base from V and 5 from J, leaving 8 bases between them. CDR3 length: 13 amino acids. CDR1 and CDR2 (germline): SNHLY, FYNNEI. The CDR3 sequence: CASSEDIGTEAFF. DNA of the CDR3: TGTGCCAGCAGTGAAGATATCGGAACTGAAGCTTTCTTT. Full variable domain (missing parts from reference TRBV2 and TRBJ1-1): EPEVTQTPSHQVTQMGQEVILRCVPISNHLYFYWYRQILGQKVEFLVSFYNNEISEKSEIFDDQFSVERPDGSNFTLKIRSTKLEDSAMYFCASSEDIGTEAFFGQGTRLTVV.

This clonotype was detected ten times or more. The V call is TRBV10-3, the J call TRBJ2-3; 7 bases match TRBD2. V shed 4 bases and J 0 bases; nucleotides not matched to a gene: 7. The CDR3 loop spans 16 amino acids. Germline-derived CDR1 and CDR2 are ENHRY and SYGVKD. The CDR3 region is CAISGASGSSTDTQYF. CDR3 in DNA: TGTGCCATCAGTGGGGCTAGCGGATCTAGCACAGATACGCAGTATTTT.

This clonotype was recorded at least ten times. This chain uses TRBV12-3 or TRBV12-4 with TRBJ1-6, with D unclear. CDR3 length: 16 residues. The V and J ends lost 3 bases and 5 bases respectively, with 14 bases between them. This CDR3 is CASSLSEAVHNSPLHF. Written as DNA, the CDR3 is TGTGCCAGCAGTTTGTCGGAGGCAGTCCATAATTCACCCCTCCACTTT.

The table lists this clonotype with many counts. The chain couples TRBV12-3 or TRBV12-4 to TRBJ2-5; D is undetermined. This CDR3 is built from 13 residues. V lost 8 bases, J lost 5 bases, and 15 bases lay in between. This CDR3 reads CASVSTVTETQYF. As DNA, the CDR3 is TGTGCCAGCGTATCCACAGTAACGGAGACCCAGTACTTC.